The next 22 T cell receptor beta chains were all read from a single sample in a study of blood T cell repertoires in COVID-19 (dated by TCRdb to 2019 to 2021). The method was the immunoSEQ multiplex PCR assay. Here the immuneACCESS table is served through TCRdb, limited to in-frame sequences with V and J called. Missing clones are a known gap in these copies; in checked studies unresolved V genes cover under half, and the rest lacks a known reason. The sample table lists fewer than 350,000 clones, 88% of them with a count of one. The ten largest clones represent approximately 2% of the sample. Sample: PBMCs or T cells enriched from blood (not recorded which). Receptors originate from a woman aged 60-70 years in a cohort exposed to, infected with or recovered from COVID-19 (not recorded which).

The chain has TRBV21-1 and TRBJ2-7; the D call in the table, TRBD1, was not verified against the DNA. TRBV21-1 is a pseudogene segment. This CDR3 has 15 residues. In DNA form, the CDR3 reads TGTGCCAGCAGCCGCCGGGACAGACCCCACTACGAGCAGTACTTC. Its translation is CASSRRDRPHYEQYF.

This chain links TRBV6-1 with TRBJ1-1; the D gene is possibly TRBD1 (5 bases). Germline V gene data show CDR1 as MNHNS and CDR2 as SASEGT. Trimming took off 2 bases at V and 5 bases at J, with 12 bases between the two ends. This CDR3 is 14 amino acids long. This CDR3 is CASSEPGSRTEAFF. The DNA for the CDR3 is TGTGCCAGCAGTGAACCAGGGTCGAGGACTGAAGCTTTCTTT.

The chain combines TRBV28 with TRBJ1-4; D is perhaps TRBD1 (6 bases). Per the germline V gene, CDR1 is MDHEN and CDR2 is SYDVKM. With 5 bases removed from V and 0 bases from J, the gap between germline ends came to 19 bases. The length of the CDR3 is 18 residues. This CDR3 is CASSRRERGLATNEKLFF. DNA of the CDR3: TGTGCCAGCAGTCGCAGAGAGAGGGGGTTAGCAACTAATGAAAAACTGTTTTTT.

The rearrangement links TRBV21-1 to TRBJ2-2; the D call of TRBD2 is as the table states it, not checked on the DNA. TRBV21-1 is labeled a pseudogene. The CDR3 runs to 14 residues. The CDR3 region is CASKTSRLTGELFF. Here the CDR3 DNA reads TGTGCCAGCAAAACTAGCAGATTAACCGGGGAGCTGTTTTTT.

V is TRBV6-5 and J is TRBJ2-1; 7 bases are shared with TRBD1. This CDR3 has 14 amino acids. The J segment lost 5 bases and the V segment lost 7 bases, leaving 8 bases of the junction unmatched. Germline V lookup: CDR1 MNHEY, CDR2 SVGAGI. The CDR3 sequence: CASTRDRLDNEQFF. The CDR3 DNA reads as TGTGCCAGCACCCGGGACAGATTAGACAATGAGCAGTTCTTC.

The chain employs TRBV7-2 and TRBJ2-1; 11 bases map to TRBD2. The V segment lost 3 bases and the J segment 9 bases; nucleotides outside the gene matches: 7. CDR3 length: 15 residues. The germline gives CDR1 SGHTA, CDR2 FQGNSA. CDR3: CASSLTSGANTEQFF. CDR3 sequence (DNA): TGTGCCAGCAGCTTGACTAGCGGGGCCAATACTGAGCAGTTCTTC.

The chain couples TRBV7-8 to TRBJ1-5; 7 nucleotides match TRBD1. Germline CDR1 SGHVS, CDR2 FQNEAQ. J gave up 0 bases and V 5 bases, and 10 bases lay outside the gene matches. The CDR3 spans 17 residues. CDR3 in DNA: TGTGCCAGCAGCCCGTCGGACAGGTTCTATAGCAATCAGCCCCAGCATTTT. Translating it yields CASSPSDRFYSNQPQHF.

The rearrangement uses TRBV18 and TRBJ1-2; TRBD1 is a possible D gene (5 bases). V lost 0 bases and J lost 3, with 8 bases in between. Germline CDR1 KGHSH, CDR2 LQKENI. The CDR3 extends over 14 amino acids. CDR3 DNA: TGTGCCAGCTCACCACCGTGGGGGGACTATGGCTACACCTTC. This translates into CASSPPWGDYGYTF.

The chain uses TRBV4-1 and TRBJ2-7, with 8 bases matching TRBD1. The germline V gene has CDR1 MGHRA and CDR2 YSYEKL. The V gene end was trimmed by 1 base and the J gene end by 7 bases; junction bases not matched to a gene: 12. The CDR3 is made up of 16 amino acids. CDR3 in DNA: TGCGCCAGCAGCCAAGGAGGTACAGGGGGAAGAGGAGAGCAGTACTTC. This encodes CASSQGGTGGRGEQYF.

The gene calls are TRBV2 and TRBJ1-1; 10 bases align to TRBD1. Germline V gene lookup returns CDR1 SNHLY and CDR2 FYNNEI. The CDR3 covers 15 residues. Trimming removed 6 bases from V and 0 bases from J; junction bases left unmatched: 4. This CDR3 reads CASRRQGALNTEAFF. The DNA for the CDR3 is TGTGCCAGCAGACGACAGGGGGCGTTGAACACTGAAGCTTTCTTT.

J is TRBJ1-1 and V is TRBV2; D remains ambiguous. There are 10 residues in the CDR3. The V end lost 2 bases, the J end lost 11 bases, and 6 bases lay between the germline ends. Germline loops: CDR1 SNHLY, CDR2 FYNNEI. CDR3: CASSELAAFF. As DNA, the CDR3 is TGTGCCAGCAGTGAATTAGCGGCTTTCTTT.

The chain employs TRBV11-3 and TRBJ2-5; 10 bases align to TRBD1. Germline CDR1 reads SGHNT; CDR2 reads YENEEA. The length of the CDR3 is 15 residues. The V segment lost 5 bases and the J segment 2 bases; nucleotides outside the gene matches: 5. CDR3 sequence: CASSPGQGIQETQYF. The CDR3, as DNA: TGTGCCAGCAGCCCGGGACAGGGGATACAAGAGACCCAGTACTTC.

This chain uses TRBV19 with TRBJ2-2, with 7 bases identical to TRBD1. V dropped 10 bases and J dropped 3; count of bases not matched to a gene: 14. Looked up from germline, CDR1 is LNHDA and CDR2 is SQIVND (reference sequence). The length of the CDR3 is 16 residues. In DNA form, the CDR3 reads TGTGCCACTTGCAATTCGGGACAGCTACACACCGGGGAGCTGTTTTTT. It encodes CATCNSGQLHTGELFF.

As DNA, the CDR3 is TGCGCCAGCAGCTTCGGGGGAGGGAACAATGAGCAGTTCTTC. This translates into CASSFGGGNNEQFF. The V gene is TRBV5-1, the J gene TRBJ2-1, with 7 bases fitting TRBD2. Trimming cost V 2 bases and J 5 bases; bases outside gene matches: 4. The CDR3 is 14 amino acids. Germline CDR1 reads SGHRS; CDR2 reads YFSETQ.

This clone was detected only once. This sequence joins TRBV6-5 and TRBJ2-2; 11 bases fit TRBD2. The CDR3 is 13 amino acids. Germline V CDR1 and CDR2: MNHEY, SVGAGI. The junction had 5 bases not matched to a gene; V was cut back by 7 bases and J by 10 bases. The CDR3 nucleotides are TGTGCCAGCACGGGGACTAGCGGTTTGGAGCTGTTTTTT. Protein product: CASTGTSGLELFF.

The V and J genes are TRBV7-3 and TRBJ1-2; the match to TRBD1 covers 9 bases. CDR3 length equals 14 residues. Trimming removed 5 bases from V and 8 bases from J; junction bases left unmatched: 9. In germline, CDR1 is SGHTA, CDR2 FQGTGA. Here the CDR3 DNA reads TGTGCCAGCAGCCCAGGGCGTGGGACAGGGGGCTACACCTTC. Translating it yields CASSPGRGTGGYTF.

The rearrangement links TRBV7-9 to TRBJ1-2; D call uncertain. The CDR3 has 12 amino acids. Trimming cost V 7 bases and J 8 bases, with 14 bases left between them. Germline CDR1 SEHNR, CDR2 FQNEAQ (reference sequence). CDR3 nucleotide sequence: TGTGCCAGCACCAACGGGGTTCTGGGCTACACCTTC. Its translation is CASTNGVLGYTF.

With regard to this clone: One junction end disagrees with the germline gene, perhaps due to a read error. V gene TRBV10-2 combines with J gene TRBJ2-3, with 10 positions matching TRBD2. Germline V gene data show CDR1 as WSHSY and CDR2 as SAAADI. This CDR3 region has 11 residues. The CDR3 nucleotides read TGCGCCAGCAGTGAGTCGGGACTAGCGAGTTTT. Translated, it gives CASSESGLASF.

V is TRBV21-1 and J is TRBJ2-5; the listed D gene, TRBD2, was not tested against the DNA. TRBV21-1 is marked as a pseudogene. This CDR3 spans 14 amino acids. CDR3 protein: CARVRTSGKETQYF. The DNA of the CDR3 is TGTGCCAGGGTGAGGACTAGCGGCAAAGAGACCCAGTACTTC.

The rearrangement uses TRBV28 and TRBJ1-5; a possible D gene is TRBD1 (6 bases). CDR1 and CDR2 from the germline V gene are MDHEN and SYDVKM. CDR3 length equals 15 residues. V was cut by 5 bases and J by 7 bases, with 18 bases left in between. The CDR3 DNA is TGTGCCAGCAGTCCCGGGACACGGAAGGCGCAGCCCCAGCATTTT. Translating gives CASSPGTRKAQPQHF.

The rearrangement joins TRBV7-6 to TRBJ1-5; TRBD1 aligns across 10 bases. The CDR3 totals 15 residues. CDR1 SGHVS and CDR2 FNYEAQ come from the germline V gene. Germline trimming cut 0 bases from V and 5 bases from J; bases unmatched to any gene: 1. DNA for the CDR3: TGTGCCAGCAGCTTAGCGGACAGGGGGGATCAGCCCCAGCATTTT. The encoded protein is CASSLADRGDQPQHF.

The chain couples TRBV4-1 to TRBJ2-7, with D possibly matching TRBD2 (6 bases). CDR1 is MGHRA and CDR2 is YSYEKL in the germline V gene. The CDR3 covers 16 residues. The ends were cut back, 0 bases at V and 2 bases at J, with 14 bases in the middle. The CDR3 protein is CASSQDLAWGAYEQYF. The CDR3 nucleotides read TGCGCCAGCAGCCAAGATCTTGCCTGGGGGGCCTACGAGCAGTACTTC.